This T cell receptor (beta chain) was observed in a study of read filtering for tumor transcriptome and immune sequencing. Molecular barcoded adaptors covering alpha/delta and beta/gamma chains were used on approximately 400 ng RNA. TCRdb reanalysed the reads using MiXCR and keeps one entry per CDR3 protein. This sample has 85,000 to 100,000 distinct CDR3 sequences, with roughly 21% found just once. The V end was cut by 3 bases, the J end by 4 bases, with 13 bases between. Germline V gene data show CDR1 as DFQATT and CDR2 as SNEGSKA (reference sequence). CDR3 size: 13 residues. Sequencing input: a population of CD138-negative cells sorted from bone marrow. This chain connects TRBV20-1 to TRBJ2-7; D is undetermined. This TCR derives from a donor aged 40 or older with multiple myeloma. The CDR3 spells CSARGYQAYEQYF. As DNA, the CDR3 is TGCAGTGCTAGGGGGTACCAGGCGTACGAGCAGTACTTC.